This T cell receptor (beta chain) stems from a study of neurological immune-mediated disorders (dated 2019 in TCRdb). Broadly, across the study: Of the approximately 34 multiple sclerosis patients, around 30 had relapsing-remitting MS and 3 had secondary progressive MS. Using UMI-based sequencing, the study compared peripheral blood TCR-beta repertoires from patients with HTLV-I-associated myelopathy (HAM/TSP), patients with multiple sclerosis, and healthy controls. The 85 to 110 TCR-beta libraries included longitudinal samples, technical triplicates and paired sorted CD4+ and CD8+ T-cell subsets alongside PBMC samples. Of the 68 subjects in the cohort, some 15 were HAM/TSP patients, 34 were multiple sclerosis patients, and some 20 were healthy controls. Study-wide conclusions, independent of this receptor: No identical CDR3 amino acid sequences were shared among expanded clones across subjects, suggesting private TCR-beta repertoires in all groups. The MS cluster showed no association with clinical or MRI features, and the authors stated that larger cohorts are needed. TCR clonal expansion was greatest in HAM/TSP patients and smallest in MS patients, who ranked below even healthy controls. In phylogenetic analysis, the repertoires of 18 of 34 MS patients grouped into a cluster of related CDR3 sequences, which suggests a possible signature at the repertoire level.

cDNA synthesis used template-switch 5'RACE with a primer carrying a 10-nucleotide random unique molecular identifier tagging each TCR transcript. Over 170 million TCR-beta sequences, covering 15-18 subjects, were produced in each sequencing run. Total RNA was extracted with the RNeasy kit. Using the KAPA Real-time Library Amplification kit, TCR-beta VDJ regions were amplified with primers for the TCR constant region and the 5'RACE anchor. A first PCR added sample indexes and Illumina adaptors, after which a second PCR increased the library yield. After Ampure bead purification, the TCR product of roughly 650 bp was size-selected on a 2% E-gel SizeSelection system. Before pooling, library quality was checked on a Bioanalyzer, concentration was measured with Qubit, and libraries were quantified with the Kapa Library Quantification kit. Paired-end 2 x 150 bp sequencing of the libraries was performed on an Illumina HiSeq 2500. To increase sequence diversity, about 23-30% phiX was spiked into each library pool. The authors processed their data as follows. Quality-filtered reads were processed with the UMI-based MiGEC pipeline, which removed over 75% of raw TCR sequences during error correction. VDJ genes were aligned to IMGT germline references, and clonotypes were defined by unique CDR3 amino acid sequence plus V-J genes. Clonal expansion, Shannon diversity and CDR3 relatedness were evaluated with VDJtools (CalcPairwiseDistances, ClusterSamples), while phylogenetic trees were built in CLCbio workbench. Using coefficient-of-variation modelling across technical triplicates, the study counted a clone as expanded if it had at least 8 unique UMIs. TCRdb applied fastp at Q25 and MiXCR to the public reads, then kept only in-frame beta chains. Each entry merges the rows of one CDR3 protein and shows their most common DNA and genes. These V and J calls derive from TCRdb rather than the authors' analysis. The sample contains fewer than 85,000 distinct CDR3 sequences, around 4.6% of them found a single time. The ten largest clones add up to less than 2.5% of the sample.

This clonotype was seen just once. What antigen it recognizes has not been identified. This clone may be a read error of a much larger clone one base away. CDR3 length: 15 amino acids, cysteine to phenylalanine. The CDR3 DNA has 45 bases and is translated from base 1. Unsorted PBMC libraries were generated from 2 million PBMCs stored in RNAlater at -80 °C until RNA extraction. The multiple sclerosis patients were enrolled in a US clinical protocol that used magnetic resonance imaging to evaluate disease progression. PBMCs were separated from peripheral blood using Ficoll-Hypaque density gradient centrifugation and then cryopreserved in liquid nitrogen.

Material: PBMCs. This TCR derives from a woman between 25 and 40 years old with multiple sclerosis. The chain employs TRBV12-3 or TRBV12-4 and TRBJ2-3; TRBD2 matches 12 bases in the middle. The nucleotides read TGTACCAGCAGACCTAGCGGGGGGGCTCCAGATACGCAGTATTTT. The translation is CTSRPSGGAPDTQYF.